This T cell receptor (beta chain) originates from a study of Graves' ophthalmopathy and Graves' hyperthyroidism. CDR3 size: 16 residues. Germline values: CDR1 ENHRY, CDR2 SYGVKD. Trimming removed 3 bases from V and 1 base from J; junction bases left unmatched: 7. This clonotype was recorded at least ten times. RNA transcripts were the source from which TCR beta CDR3 regions were amplified. Second-round multiplex PCR came after a first-round RT-PCR that employed HTBI primers. TCRdb analysed the multiplex PCR reads with MiXCR anew, one entry per CDR3 protein. The sample includes approximately 1.2 million distinct CDR3 sequences, 35% to 40% seen only once; the top ten take around 10%.

This TCR was sampled from an adult man with Graves' hyperthyroidism. The chain employs TRBV10-3 and TRBJ2-5, with 8 bases that match TRBD2. Source material: peripheral blood or thyroid tissue (not recorded which). CDR3 residues: CAISDSWRGVQETQYF. CDR3 bases: TGTGCCATCAGTGACTCGTGGCGGGGGGTCCAAGAGACCCAGTACTTC.